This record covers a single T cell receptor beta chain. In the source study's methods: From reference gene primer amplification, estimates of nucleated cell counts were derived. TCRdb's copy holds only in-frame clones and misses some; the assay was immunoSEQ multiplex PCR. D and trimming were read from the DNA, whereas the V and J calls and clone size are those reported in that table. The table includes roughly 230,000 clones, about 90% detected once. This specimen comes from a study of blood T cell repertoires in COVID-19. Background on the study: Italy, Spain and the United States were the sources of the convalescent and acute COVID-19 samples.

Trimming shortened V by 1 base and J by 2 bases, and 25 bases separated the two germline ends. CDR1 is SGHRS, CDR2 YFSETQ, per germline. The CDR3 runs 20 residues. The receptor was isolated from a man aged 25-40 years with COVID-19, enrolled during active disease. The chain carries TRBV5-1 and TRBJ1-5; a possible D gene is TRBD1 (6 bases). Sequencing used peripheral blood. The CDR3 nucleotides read TGCGCCAGCAGCTTGCGTGGGGGCCTTGAAGAACTCTTTGGCAATCAGCCCCAGCATTTT. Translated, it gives CASSLRGGLEELFGNQPQHF.